A single sample is the source of the 23 T cell receptor beta chains below, sequenced in a study of blood T cell repertoires in COVID-19. Produced via immunoSEQ multiplex PCR; TCRdb's table is partial and in-frame only. The sample yields 150,000 or so clones, more than 75% seen once. The specimen was peripheral blood. The origin of the receptors is an elderly man with acute or convalescent COVID-19.

V usage is TRBV2 and J usage is TRBJ2-2; possibly TRBD1 for D (6 bases). V was shortened by 3 bases and J by 0 bases, with 20 bases between the two germline ends. The V gene's germline CDR1 is SNHLY and CDR2 FYNNEI. This CDR3 is 19 amino acids long. CDR3 in DNA: TGTGCCAGCAGTGACGCTGGAGATAGGGGGAAGCCGAACACCGGGGAGCTGTTTTTT. It is translated as CASSDAGDRGKPNTGELFF. Complete variable domain (other parts from reference TRBV2 and TRBJ2-2): EPEVTQTPSHQVTQMGQEVILRCVPISNHLYFYWYRQILGQKVEFLVSFYNNEISEKSEIFDDQFSVERPDGSNFTLKIRSTKLEDSAMYFCASSDAGDRGKPNTGELFFGEGSRLTVL.

The rearrangement uses TRBV2 and TRBJ2-1; D might be TRBD2 (6 bases). Trimming stripped 8 bases from V and 9 bases from J, with 17 bases between. Germline values: CDR1 SNHLY, CDR2 FYNNEI. The CDR3 has 13 amino acids. The CDR3, as DNA: TGTGCCAGCGGCGCCTCCACCGGGGGTGAGCAGTTCTTC. Translated, it gives CASGASTGGEQFF.

This clone was found once. The V gene is TRBV25-1, the J gene TRBJ1-1, with unresolved D. The CDR3 is 14 amino acids. Germline-derived CDR1 and CDR2 are MGHDK and SYGVNS. Trimming shortened V by 3 bases and J by 2 bases, and 10 bases separated the two germline ends. As DNA, the CDR3 is TGTGCCAGCAGTGATTACAGTACCAACACTGAAGCTTTCTTT. Residues: CASSDYSTNTEAFF.

The chain uses TRBV10-3 and TRBJ1-5, with a weak D call TRBD1 (6 bases). Per the germline V gene, CDR1 is ENHRY and CDR2 is SYGVKD. The germline V and J ends were trimmed by 2 bases and 3 bases, with 8 bases remaining between them. This CDR3 spans 14 amino acids. The CDR3 nucleotides are TGTGCCATCAGTGAGACAGGGAACAATCAGCCCCAGCATTTT. Protein: CAISETGNNQPQHF.

The chain joins TRBV7-9 to TRBJ2-6, with a possible D match to TRBD2 (6 bases). Germline V lookup: CDR1 SEHNR, CDR2 FQNEAQ (reference sequence). V lost 6 bases and J 0 bases, leaving 21 bases between the germline ends. This CDR3 is 19 amino acids long. CDR3 residues: CASRRAAGTQSSGANVLTF. In nucleotides, the CDR3 is TGTGCCAGCAGGCGGGCGGCGGGGACTCAGAGCTCTGGGGCCAACGTCCTGACTTTC.

This clone has more than one count but fewer than ten. This chain links TRBV14 with TRBJ2-5; TRBD1 agrees at 7 bases. The V gene's germline CDR1 is SGHDN and CDR2 FVKESK. The length of the CDR3 is 16 residues. Trimming took 0 bases from V and 1 from J; bases not matched to a gene: 5. The CDR3 DNA reads TGTGCCAGCAGCCAAGAGAAGGGGACAGTCCAAGAGACCCAGTACTTC. Its translation is CASSQEKGTVQETQYF. Together with reference TRBV14 and TRBJ2-5, the CDR3 gives the full variable domain: EAGVTQFPSHSVIEKGQTVTLRCDPISGHDNLYWYRRVMGKEIKFLLHFVKESKQDESGMPNNRFLAERTGGTYSTLKVQPAELEDSGVYFCASSQEKGTVQETQYFGPGTRLLVL.

The gene calls are TRBV6-4 and TRBJ2-1; tentatively, D is TRBD2 (5 bases). Trimming left V 4 bases short and J 6 bases short, with 19 bases between. Germline lookup yields CDR1 MRHNA and CDR2 SNTAGT. The CDR3 runs 16 residues. The CDR3 DNA follows: TGTGCCAGCAGTGGCGGGCCCTCCCATAGGCCCAATGAGCAGTTCTTC. Translating it yields CASSGGPSHRPNEQFF.

This clone appeared a single time. This sequence joins TRBV3-1 (or the pseudogene TRBV3-2) and TRBJ1-6; maybe TRBD1 (5 bases). The CDR3 contains 14 residues. Per germline, CDR1 LGHDT and CDR2 YNNKEL (reference sequence). The germline V and J ends were trimmed by 4 bases and 8 bases, with 12 bases remaining between them. CDR3 in DNA: TGTGCCAGCAGCCCCCCGGGGGACTATTCACCCCTCCACTTT. Its translation: CASSPPGDYSPLHF.

The chain recombines TRBV9 with TRBJ1-4; D ambiguous. The length of the CDR3 is 15 residues. V dropped 0 bases and J dropped 0 bases, with 6 bases sitting between them. Germline-derived CDR1 and CDR2 are SGDLS and YYNGEE. The CDR3 reads CASSVVEATNEKLFF. DNA of the CDR3: TGTGCCAGCAGCGTAGTAGAGGCAACTAATGAAAAACTGTTTTTT.

The chain recombines TRBV19 with TRBJ1-5; TRBD1 aligns across 8 bases. The germline CDR1 and CDR2 sequences are LNHDA and SQIVND (reference sequence). This CDR3 comprises 14 residues. Losses at the gene ends were 11 bases for V and 6 bases for J; bases not matched to a gene: 12. The CDR3 nucleotides are TGTGCCGGCTCCTCGACAGGGGTTGGTCAGCCCCAGCATTTT. It is translated as CAGSSTGVGQPQHF.

The V gene is TRBV29-1, the J gene TRBJ2-1, with 9 positions matching TRBD1. V lost 6 bases to trimming and J lost 4 bases; unmatched junction nucleotides: 4. Germline assignment: CDR1 SQVTM and CDR2 ANQGSEA. This CDR3 has 13 amino acids. The chain's CDR3 is CSVTGTGYNEQFF. CDR3 bases: TGCAGCGTAACCGGGACAGGGTACAATGAGCAGTTCTTC.

The CDR3 sequence is CAISDGREATDTQYF. Here the CDR3 DNA reads TGTGCCATCAGTGATGGGCGGGAGGCCACAGATACGCAGTATTTT. This rearrangement joins TRBV10-3 to TRBJ2-3; 8 bases line up with TRBD2. Germline V lookup: CDR1 ENHRY, CDR2 SYGVKD. This CDR3 region has 15 residues. V shed 3 bases, J shed 2 bases, and the junction held 4 bases outside the gene matches.

The chain combines TRBV5-4 with TRBJ2-3; 11 nucleotides line up with TRBD1. The V gene's germline CDR1 is SGHNT and CDR2 YYREEE (reference sequence). V was pared by 3 bases and J by 4 bases, with 4 bases of the junction left unmatched. The CDR3 has 15 residues. CDR3: CASSWTGGVADTQYF. CDR3 in DNA: TGTGCCAGCAGCTGGACAGGGGGCGTCGCAGATACGCAGTATTTT. Combining the CDR3 with reference TRBV5-4 and TRBJ2-3 gives the whole variable domain ETGVTQSPTHLIKTRGQQVTLRCSSQSGHNTVSWYQQALGQGPQFIFQYYREEENGRGNFPPRFSGLQFPNYSSELNVNALELDDSALYLCASSWTGGVADTQYFGPGTRLTVL.

In this sample, this clone turned up once. The rearrangement links TRBV11-2 to TRBJ1-1; TRBD1 might be the D (6 bases). The CDR3 length is 13 residues. The germline V and J ends were trimmed by 5 bases and 4 bases, with 11 bases remaining between them. CDR1 is SGHAT and CDR2 is FQNNGV in the germline V gene. The CDR3: CASSLTGPTEAFF. CDR3 DNA: TGTGCCAGCAGCCTGACAGGCCCCACTGAAGCTTTCTTT.

This rearrangement joins TRBV27 to TRBJ2-1; tentative D call: TRBD2 (6 bases). With 3 bases removed from V and 6 bases from J, the gap between germline ends came to 12 bases. The CDR3 runs 14 residues. Germline CDR1 is MNHEY and CDR2 is SMNVEV (reference sequence). DNA for the CDR3: TGTGCCAGCAGTTTGGTGGGACTGGGCAATGAGCAGTTCTTC. Amino acid sequence: CASSLVGLGNEQFF.

This rearrangement joins TRBV3-1 (or the pseudogene TRBV3-2) to TRBJ1-6, with D unresolved. Germline CDR1 reads LGHDT; CDR2 reads YNNKEL (reference sequence). There are 14 residues in the CDR3. V was pared by 1 base and J by 4 bases, with 5 bases between. The CDR3: CASSQAAYNSPLHF. CDR3 nucleotides: TGTGCCAGCAGCCAAGCCGCGTATAATTCACCCCTCCACTTT.

The chain uses TRBV7-2 and TRBJ2-7, with TRBD1 identical over 7 bases. The CDR3 runs to 14 residues. The V gene's germline CDR1 is SGHTA and CDR2 FQGNSA. J was trimmed by 5 bases and V by 5 bases; bases with no gene match: 9. CDR3 residues: CASSPTGARNEQYF. The CDR3 coding sequence is TGTGCCAGCAGCCCAACAGGGGCCCGAAACGAGCAGTACTTC.

Only a few counts were recorded for this clone. The gene calls are TRBV7-2 and TRBJ2-2; possible D gene TRBD1, 5 bases. With 2 bases removed from V and 1 base from J, the gap between germline ends came to 8 bases. Per germline, CDR1 SGHTA and CDR2 FQGNSA. The CDR3 covers 15 residues. CDR3 DNA sequence: TGTGCCAGCAGCTTATTTCAGGGGAACACCGGGGAGCTGTTTTTT. This sequence encodes CASSLFQGNTGELFF. Drawing the rest from reference TRBV7-2 and TRBJ2-2, the complete variable domain is GAGVSQSPSNKVTEKGKDVELRCDPISGHTALYWYRQSLGQGLEFLIYFQGNSAPDKSGLPSDRFSAERTGGSVSTLTIQRTQQEDSAVYLCASSLFQGNTGELFFGEGSRLTVL.

This clone was observed a few times. The CDR3 sequence is CASSQGRGVETQYF. CDR3 sequence (DNA): TGTGCCAGCAGCCAAGGGCGGGGCGTAGAGACCCAGTACTTC. The chain recombines TRBV7-8 with TRBJ2-5; a possible D gene is TRBD2 (6 bases). The CDR3 has 14 residues. V lost 5 bases and J 4 bases, leaving 14 bases between the germline ends. Germline CDR1 is SGHVS and CDR2 is FQNEAQ. The variable domain in full, with the rest retrieved from reference TRBV7-8 and TRBJ2-5, is GAGVSQSPRYKVAKRGQDVALRCDPISGHVSLFWYQQALGQGPEFLTYFQNEAQLDKSGLPSDRFFAERPEGSVSTLKIQRTQQEDSAVYLCASSQGRGVETQYFGPGTRLLVL.

J is TRBJ2-1 and V is TRBV28, with 12 nucleotides matching TRBD1. V lost 5 bases, J lost 0 bases, and 11 bases stayed unmatched. CDR1 and CDR2 from the germline V gene are MDHEN and SYDVKM. This CDR3 contains 19 residues. In DNA form, the CDR3 reads TGTGCCAGCAGTATTCCGGGACAGGGGGCGGAACACTCCTACAATGAGCAGTTCTTC. Residues: CASSIPGQGAEHSYNEQFF. Supplemented by reference TRBV28 and TRBJ2-1, the full variable domain reads DVKVTQSSRYLVKRTGEKVFLECVQDMDHENMFWYRQDPGLGLRLIYFSYDVKMKEKGDIPEGYSVSREKKERFSLILESASTNQTSMYLCASSIPGQGAEHSYNEQFFGPGTRLTVL.

V and J are TRBV7-8 and TRBJ2-2; D remains unclear. V lost 2 bases, J lost 6 bases, and 16 bases lay in between. The CDR3 is made up of 16 amino acids. Germline V gene data show CDR1 as SGHVS and CDR2 as FQNEAQ. The CDR3 loop reads CASSLTVPLSSGELFF. The CDR3 DNA is TGTGCCAGCAGCTTAACAGTACCCCTGAGTTCCGGGGAGCTGTTTTTT.

The V and J genes are TRBV7-3 and TRBJ2-2; D uncertain. V shed 5 bases and J shed 0 bases, with 7 bases lying between them. From germline, CDR1 is SGHTA and CDR2 FQGTGA. This CDR3 spans 14 amino acids. The CDR3 loop is CASSRNSNTGELFF. The CDR3 nucleotides are TGTGCCAGCAGCCGTAATTCGAACACCGGGGAGCTGTTTTTT. Full variable domain (missing parts from reference TRBV7-3 and TRBJ2-2): GAGVSQTPSNKVTEKGKYVELRCDPISGHTALYWYRQSLGQGPEFLIYFQGTGAADDSGLPNDRFFAVRPEGSVSTLKIQRTERGDSAVYLCASSRNSNTGELFFGEGSRLTVL.

The gene calls are TRBV27 and TRBJ1-5, with unresolved D. Trimming left V 3 bases short and J 7 bases short, with 10 bases between. This CDR3 spans 13 amino acids. Germline CDR1 MNHEY, CDR2 SMNVEV (reference sequence). The DNA for the CDR3 is TGTGCCAGCAGTTTTAGTACGTGGCAGCCCCAGCATTTT. Its translation: CASSFSTWQPQHF.